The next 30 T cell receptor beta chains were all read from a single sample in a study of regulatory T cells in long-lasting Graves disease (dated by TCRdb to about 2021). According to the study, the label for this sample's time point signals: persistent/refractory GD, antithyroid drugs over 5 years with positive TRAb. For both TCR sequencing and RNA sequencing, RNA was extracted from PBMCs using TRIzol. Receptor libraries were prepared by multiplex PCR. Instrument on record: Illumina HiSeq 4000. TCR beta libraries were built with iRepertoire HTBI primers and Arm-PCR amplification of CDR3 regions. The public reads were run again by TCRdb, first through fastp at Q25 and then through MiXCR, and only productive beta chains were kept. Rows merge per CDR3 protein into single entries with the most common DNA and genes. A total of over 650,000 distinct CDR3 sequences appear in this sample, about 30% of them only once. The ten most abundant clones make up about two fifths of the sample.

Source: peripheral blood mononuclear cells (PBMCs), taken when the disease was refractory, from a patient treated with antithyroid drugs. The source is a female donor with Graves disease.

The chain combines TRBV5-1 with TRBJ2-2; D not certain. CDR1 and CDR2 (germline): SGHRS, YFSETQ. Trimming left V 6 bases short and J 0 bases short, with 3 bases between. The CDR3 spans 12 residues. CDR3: CASTPNTGELFF. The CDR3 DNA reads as TGCGCCAGCACCCCGAACACCGGGGAGCTGTTTTTT.

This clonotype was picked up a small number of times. CDR3: CAISDRTGDYGYTF. Here the CDR3 DNA reads TGTGCCATCAGTGACAGGACAGGGGACTATGGCTACACCTTC. This rearrangement joins TRBV10-3 to TRBJ1-2; 9 bases line up with TRBD1. This CDR3 spans 14 amino acids. After removal of 3 bases from V and 3 bases from J, the junction contained 2 bases not matched to a gene. Looked up from germline, CDR1 is ENHRY and CDR2 is SYGVKD.

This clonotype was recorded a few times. CDR3: CASSLDSRQYEQYF. The CDR3 DNA reads TGCGCCAGCAGCTTGGACAGTAGACAGTACGAGCAGTACTTC. V and J are TRBV5-1 and TRBJ2-7, with a weak D call TRBD1 (5 bases). The CDR3 sequence is 14 residues long. The V and J ends lost 0 bases and 4 bases respectively, with 11 bases between them. Germline assignment: CDR1 SGHRS and CDR2 YFSETQ. Variable domain in full (rest from reference TRBV5-1 and TRBJ2-7): KAGVTQTPRYLIKTRGQQVTLSCSPISGHRSVSWYQQTPGQGLQFLFEYFSETQRNKGNFPGRFSGRQFSNSRSEMNVSTLELGDSALYLCASSLDSRQYEQYFGPGTRLTVT.

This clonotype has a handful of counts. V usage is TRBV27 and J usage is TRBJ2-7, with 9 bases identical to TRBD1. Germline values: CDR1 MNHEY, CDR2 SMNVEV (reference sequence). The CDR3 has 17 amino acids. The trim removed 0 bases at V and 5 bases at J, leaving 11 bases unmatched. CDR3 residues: CASSLSRLRDRGNEQYF. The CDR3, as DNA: TGTGCCAGCAGTTTATCGAGATTAAGAGACAGGGGGAACGAGCAGTACTTC.

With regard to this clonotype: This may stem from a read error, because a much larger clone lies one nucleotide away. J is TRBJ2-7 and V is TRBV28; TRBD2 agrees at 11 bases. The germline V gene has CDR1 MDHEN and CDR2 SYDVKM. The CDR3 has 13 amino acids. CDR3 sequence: CASRGTSGYEHYF. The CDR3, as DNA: TGTGCCAGCCGGGGGACTAGCGGATACGAGCACTACTTC.

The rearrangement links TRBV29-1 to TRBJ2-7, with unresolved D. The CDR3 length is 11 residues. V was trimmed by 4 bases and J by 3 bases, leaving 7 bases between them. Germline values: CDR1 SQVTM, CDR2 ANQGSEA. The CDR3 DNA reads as TGCAGCGTTGGCCAGAACTACGAGCAGTACTTC. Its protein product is CSVGQNYEQYF.

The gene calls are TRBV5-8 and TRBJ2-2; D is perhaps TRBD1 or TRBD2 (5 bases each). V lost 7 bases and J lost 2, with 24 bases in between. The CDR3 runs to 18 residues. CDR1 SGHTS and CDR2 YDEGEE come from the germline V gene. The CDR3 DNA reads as TGTGCCAGCGGAAACCGGGGCCTCCTACCTTTAAACACCGGGGAGCTGTTTTTT. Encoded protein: CASGNRGLLPLNTGELFF. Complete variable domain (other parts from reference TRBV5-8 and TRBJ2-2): EAGVTQSPTHLIKTRGQQATLRCSPISGHTSVYWYQQALGLGLQFLLWYDEGEERNRGNFPPRFSGRQFPNYSSELNVNALELEDSALYLCASGNRGLLPLNTGELFFGEGSRLTVL.

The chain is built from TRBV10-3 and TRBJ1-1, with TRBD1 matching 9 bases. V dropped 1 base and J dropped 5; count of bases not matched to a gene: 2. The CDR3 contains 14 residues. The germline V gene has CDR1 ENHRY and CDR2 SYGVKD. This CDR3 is CAISEWTGETEAFF. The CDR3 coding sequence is TGTGCCATCAGTGAGTGGACAGGGGAAACTGAAGCTTTCTTT.

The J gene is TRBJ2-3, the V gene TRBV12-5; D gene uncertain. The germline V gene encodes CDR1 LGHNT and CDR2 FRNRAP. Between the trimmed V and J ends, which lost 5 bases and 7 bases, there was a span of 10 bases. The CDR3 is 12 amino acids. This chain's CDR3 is CASGLDGYTQYF. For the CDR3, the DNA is TGTGCTAGTGGTCTCGACGGATATACGCAGTATTTT.

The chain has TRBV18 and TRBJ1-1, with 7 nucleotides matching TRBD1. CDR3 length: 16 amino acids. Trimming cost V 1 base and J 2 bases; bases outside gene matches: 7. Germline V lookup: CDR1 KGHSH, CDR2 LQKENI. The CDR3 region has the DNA TGTGCCAGCTCACCACGGAGGGGGCAAGGAAACACTGAAGCTTTCTTT. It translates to CASSPRRGQGNTEAFF.

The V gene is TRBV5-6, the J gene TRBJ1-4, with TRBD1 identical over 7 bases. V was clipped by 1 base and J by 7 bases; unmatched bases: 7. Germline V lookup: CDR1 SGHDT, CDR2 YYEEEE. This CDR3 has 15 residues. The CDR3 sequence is CASSLKGQGGEKLFF. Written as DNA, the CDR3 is TGTGCCAGCAGCTTGAAAGGTCAGGGGGGTGAAAAACTGTTTTTT.

The CDR3 loop is CASSQGGVWRGYTF. DNA for the CDR3: TGTGCCAGCAGCCAGGGGGGGGTTTGGCGTGGCTACACCTTC. The rearrangement joins TRBV3-1 to TRBJ1-2, with TRBD1 as a possible D gene (5 bases). The length of the CDR3 is 14 residues. Germline CDR1 and CDR2: LGHDT and YNNKEL (reference sequence). V shed 3 bases and J shed 7 bases, with 15 bases lying between them.

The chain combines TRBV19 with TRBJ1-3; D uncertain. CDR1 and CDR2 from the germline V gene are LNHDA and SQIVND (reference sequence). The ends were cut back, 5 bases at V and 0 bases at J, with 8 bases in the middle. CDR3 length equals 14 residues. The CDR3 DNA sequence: TGTGCCAGTAGTCCAACCCCCTCTGGAAACACCATATATTTT. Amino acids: CASSPTPSGNTIYF. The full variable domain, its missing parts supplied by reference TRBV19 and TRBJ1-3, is DGGITQSPKYLFRKEGQNVTLSCEQNLNHDAMYWYRQDPGQGLRLIYYSQIVNDFQKGDIAEGYSVSREKKESFPLTVTSAQKNPTAFYLCASSPTPSGNTIYFGEGSWLTVV.

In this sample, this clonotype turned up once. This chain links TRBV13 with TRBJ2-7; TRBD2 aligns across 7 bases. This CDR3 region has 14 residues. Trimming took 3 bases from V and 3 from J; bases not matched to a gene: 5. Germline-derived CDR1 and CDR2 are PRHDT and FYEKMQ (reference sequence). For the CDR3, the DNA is TGTGCCAGCAGCTTCGCTAGCGGCCTCTACGAGCAGTACTTC. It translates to CASSFASGLYEQYF.

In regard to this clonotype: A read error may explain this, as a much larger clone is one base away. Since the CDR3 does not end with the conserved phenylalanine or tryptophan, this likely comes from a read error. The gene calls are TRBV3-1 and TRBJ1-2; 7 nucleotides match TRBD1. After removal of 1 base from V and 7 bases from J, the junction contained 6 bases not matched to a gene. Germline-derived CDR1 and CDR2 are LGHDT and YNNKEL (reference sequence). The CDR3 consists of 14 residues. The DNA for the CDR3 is TGTGCCAGCAGCCAAGCGGTAGGGGGCGGTGGCTACACCCTC. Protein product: CASSQAVGGGGYTL.

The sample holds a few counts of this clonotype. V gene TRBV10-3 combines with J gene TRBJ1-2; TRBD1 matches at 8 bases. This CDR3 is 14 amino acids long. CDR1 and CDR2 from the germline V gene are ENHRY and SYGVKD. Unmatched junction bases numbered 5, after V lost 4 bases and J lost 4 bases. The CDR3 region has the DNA TGTGCCATCAGTGGGACAGGGAGTCTCTATGGCTACACCTTC. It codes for CAISGTGSLYGYTF.

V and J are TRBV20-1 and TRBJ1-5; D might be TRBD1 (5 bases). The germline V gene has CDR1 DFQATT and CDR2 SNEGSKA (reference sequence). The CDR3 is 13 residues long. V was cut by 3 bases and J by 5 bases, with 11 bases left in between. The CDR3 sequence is CSASPGLDQPQHF. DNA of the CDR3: TGCAGTGCTAGTCCAGGGTTGGATCAGCCCCAGCATTTT.

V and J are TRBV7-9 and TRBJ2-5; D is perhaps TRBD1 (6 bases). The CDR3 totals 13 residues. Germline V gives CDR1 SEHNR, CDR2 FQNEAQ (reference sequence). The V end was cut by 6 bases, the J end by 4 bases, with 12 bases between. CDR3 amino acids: CASSYRVRETQYF. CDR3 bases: TGTGCCAGCAGTTACAGGGTCCGAGAGACCCAGTACTTC.

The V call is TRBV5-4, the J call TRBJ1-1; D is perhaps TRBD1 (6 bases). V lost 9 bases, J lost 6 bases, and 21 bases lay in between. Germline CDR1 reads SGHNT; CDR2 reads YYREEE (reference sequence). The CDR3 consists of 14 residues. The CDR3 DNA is TGTGCCACGGCACCCGGGGACAATCGGCCTGAAGCTTTCTTT. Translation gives CATAPGDNRPEAFF.

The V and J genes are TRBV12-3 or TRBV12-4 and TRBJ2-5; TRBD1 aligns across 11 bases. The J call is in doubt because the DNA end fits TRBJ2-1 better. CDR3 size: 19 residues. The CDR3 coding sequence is TGTGCCAGCAGGAAAAGGGGACAGGGGGACCCGAGTAGGTGCAATGAGCAGTTCTTC. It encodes CASRKRGQGDPSRCNEQFF.

The CDR3 DNA is TGTGCCAGCAGCTTAGCAGGGGCCGGGGCCGAGCAGTACTTC. Its translation is CASSLAGAGAEQYF. The chain is built from TRBV7-9 and TRBJ2-7, with D perhaps being TRBD1 or TRBD2 (5 bases each). The CDR3 extends over 14 amino acids. CDR1 is SEHNR and CDR2 is FQNEAQ in the germline V gene (reference sequence). V lost 0 bases to trimming and J lost 6 bases, with 12 bases between them. The complete variable domain, with remaining parts taken from reference TRBV7-9 and TRBJ2-7, reads DTGVSQNPRHKITKRGQNVTFRCDPISEHNRLYWYRQTLGQGPEFLTYFQNEAQLEKSRLLSDRFSAERPKGSFSTLEIQRTEQGDSAMYLCASSLAGAGAEQYFGPGTRLTVT.

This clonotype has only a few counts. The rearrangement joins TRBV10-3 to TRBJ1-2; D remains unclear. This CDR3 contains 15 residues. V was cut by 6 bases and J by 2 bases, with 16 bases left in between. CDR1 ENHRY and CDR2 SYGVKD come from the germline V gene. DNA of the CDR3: TGTGCCATCAGCCCCCTGAGCACTTCCAACTATGGCTACACCTTC. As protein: CAISPLSTSNYGYTF.

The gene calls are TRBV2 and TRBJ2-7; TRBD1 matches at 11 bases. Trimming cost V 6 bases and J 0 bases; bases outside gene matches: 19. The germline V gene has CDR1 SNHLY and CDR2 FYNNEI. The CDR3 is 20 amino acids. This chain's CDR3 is CASRTLGGQGEMGNSYEQYF. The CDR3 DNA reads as TGTGCCAGCAGGACCCTGGGGGGACAGGGGGAAATGGGGAACTCCTACGAGCAGTACTTC. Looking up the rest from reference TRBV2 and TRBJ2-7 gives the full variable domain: EPEVTQTPSHQVTQMGQEVILRCVPISNHLYFYWYRQILGQKVEFLVSFYNNEISEKSEIFDDQFSVERPDGSNFTLKIRSTKLEDSAMYFCASRTLGGQGEMGNSYEQYFGPGTRLTVT.

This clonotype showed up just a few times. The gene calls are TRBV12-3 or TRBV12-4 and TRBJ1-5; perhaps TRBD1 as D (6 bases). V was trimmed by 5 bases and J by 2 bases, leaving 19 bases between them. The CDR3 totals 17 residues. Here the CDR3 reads CASSPIGGARGNQPQHF. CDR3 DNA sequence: TGTGCCAGCAGTCCTATAGGGGGGGCGCGGGGCAATCAGCCCCAGCATTTT.

CDR3 amino acids: CATKGSLDYGYTF. In DNA, the CDR3 is TGTGCCACCAAAGGGTCCCTGGACTATGGCTACACCTTC. The chain joins TRBV24-1 to TRBJ1-2; D unresolved. Germline CDR1 is KGHDR and CDR2 is SFDVKD. The ends were cut back, 8 bases at V and 3 bases at J, with 12 bases in the middle. The CDR3 spans 13 residues.

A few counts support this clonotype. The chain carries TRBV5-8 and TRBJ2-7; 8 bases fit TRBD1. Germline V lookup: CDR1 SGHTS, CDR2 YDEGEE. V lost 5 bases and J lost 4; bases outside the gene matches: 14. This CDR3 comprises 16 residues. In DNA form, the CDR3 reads TGTGCCAGCAGTTCTCGGCACCGGACAGGGTCGTACGAGCAGTACTTC. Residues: CASSSRHRTGSYEQYF.

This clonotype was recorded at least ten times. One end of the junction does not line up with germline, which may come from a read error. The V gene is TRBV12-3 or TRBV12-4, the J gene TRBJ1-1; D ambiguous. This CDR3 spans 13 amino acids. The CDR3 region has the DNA TGTGCCAGCAGCTTAGTGGAGAACACTGAAGCTTTCTTT. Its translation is CASSLVENTEAFF.

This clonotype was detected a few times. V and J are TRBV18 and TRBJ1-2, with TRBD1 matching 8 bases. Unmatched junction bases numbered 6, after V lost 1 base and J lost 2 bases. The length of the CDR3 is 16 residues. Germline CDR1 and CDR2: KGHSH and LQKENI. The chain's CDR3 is CASSPLSGQENYGYTF. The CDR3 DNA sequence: TGTGCCAGCTCACCACTCTCGGGACAGGAGAACTATGGCTACACCTTC.

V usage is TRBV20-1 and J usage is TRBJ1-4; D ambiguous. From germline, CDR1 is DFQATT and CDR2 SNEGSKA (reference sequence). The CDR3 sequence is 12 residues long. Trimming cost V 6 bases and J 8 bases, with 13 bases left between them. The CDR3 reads CSAPDGPEKLFF. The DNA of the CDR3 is TGCAGTGCACCGGACGGGCCGGAAAAACTGTTTTTT.

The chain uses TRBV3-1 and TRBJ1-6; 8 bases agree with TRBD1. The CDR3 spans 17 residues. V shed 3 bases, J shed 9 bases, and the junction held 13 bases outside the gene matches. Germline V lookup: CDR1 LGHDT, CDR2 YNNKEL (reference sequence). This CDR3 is CASSHRAAGGRGSPLHF. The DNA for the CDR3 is TGTGCCAGCAGCCACCGCGCCGCAGGGGGCAGGGGTTCACCCCTCCACTTT.